Each of the 25 T cell receptor beta chains below was sequenced from the same sample in a study of T cell clonality in common variable immunodeficiency. Study observations and caveats: Reportedly, TCR beta sequences from common variable immunodeficiency showed fewer deletions and N-nucleotide insertions.

These receptors lack a known antigen. The data were produced by immunoSEQ multiplex PCR, yet TCRdb's version contains in-frame clones alone and is incomplete. The sample lists 20,000 to 25,000 clones, none appearing once, the ten largest making up around 2.5%. The sample was peripheral blood mononuclear cells. These receptor sequences come from a human donor with common variable immunodeficiency.

With regard to this clone: The read is 3 residues too short to cover the CDR3 end, so that end is filled in from the germline J gene. This chain uses TRBV6-2 or TRBV6-3 with TRBJ2-3, with TRBD1 identical over 9 bases. The CDR3 has 14 residues. V gave up 9 bases and J gave up 5 bases; unmatched junction bases: 9. Germline-derived CDR1 and CDR2 are MNHEY and SVGEGT. The CDR3 region is CARGDRERQDTQYF. The sequenced CDR3 bases are TGTGCCAGAGGGGACAGGGAGCGACAAGATACG.

This clone is labeled as medium-sized. Coverage ceases 3 residues before the CDR3 finishes, and the germline J gene fills in the end. J is TRBJ1-2 and V is TRBV29-1; D perhaps matches TRBD1 (5 bases). The V gene's germline CDR1 is SQVTM and CDR2 ANQGSEA. The V and J ends lost 3 bases and 0 bases respectively, with 14 bases between them. This CDR3 region has 15 residues. Incomplete CDR3 DNA: TGCAGCGTTGACAGCATGGGGGGGTCTAACTATGGC. Protein sequence: CSVDSMGGSNYG. The CDR3, in full, reads CSVDSMGGSNYGYTF.

This clone was seen a few times. The CDR3 end falls 3 residues outside the read, so it is completed with the germline J gene. J is TRBJ1-6 and V is TRBV20-1, with D possibly matching TRBD1 (5 bases). The germline V and J ends were trimmed by 6 bases and 4 bases, with 10 bases remaining between them. Germline loops: CDR1 DFQATT, CDR2 SNEGSKA (reference sequence). There are 13 residues in the CDR3. CDR3 sequence: CSAEDTYNSPLHF. CDR3 DNA, as far as it was read: TGCAGTGCCGAGGACACGTATAATTCACCC.

At least ten counts were recorded for this clone. The sequenced fragment ends 3 residues before the CDR3 boundary, so the rest is inferred from the germline J gene. This rearrangement joins TRBV19 to TRBJ2-7; 7 nucleotides align to TRBD2. The CDR3 is made up of 14 amino acids. Trimming took 5 bases from V and 5 from J; bases not matched to a gene: 9. Germline-derived CDR1 and CDR2 are LNHDA and SQIVND (reference sequence). The CDR3 DNA, read in part, is TGTGCCAGTAGTCCTTACAGCGGGGAGGACGAG. Its protein is CASSPYSGEDE. The full CDR3 is CASSPYSGEDEQYF.

This clone was seen repeatedly, ten times or more. The CDR3 protein is CASSQPHLIRDRDRLFF. The sequenced CDR3 bases are TGCGCCAGCAGCCAACCCCACCTAATCCGGGACAGGGATAGA. The chain uses TRBV4-1 and TRBJ1-4, with TRBD1 matching 9 bases. The CDR3 end is not reached by the read, which stops 3 residues before it; the germline J gene fills it in. The germline V gene has CDR1 MGHRA and CDR2 YSYEKL. The CDR3 length is 17 residues.

This clone was counted ten times or more. The read halts 3 residues ahead of the CDR3 end, with the missing end drawn from the germline J gene. The chain has TRBV5-1 and TRBJ2-7; no clear D. Germline loops: CDR1 SGHRS, CDR2 YFSETQ. V was pared by 2 bases and J by 3 bases, with 3 bases between. The CDR3 extends over 11 amino acids. The covered CDR3 bases are TGCGCCAGCAGCTTCCTCTACGAG. It translates to CASSFLYE. The complete CDR3 reads CASSFLYEQYF.

Ten or more counts support this clone. The CDR3 is cut off 3 residues early in the read; its end comes from the germline J gene. The rearrangement uses TRBV20-1 and TRBJ1-4; D might be TRBD1 (5 bases). CDR1 is DFQATT and CDR2 is SNEGSKA in the germline V gene (reference sequence). Trimming stripped 5 bases from V and 8 bases from J, with 18 bases between. This CDR3 contains 14 residues. CDR3 bases read: TGCAGTGCTCGGAACCCGGACATGGGAGAAAAA. This translates into CSARNPDMGEK. The entire CDR3 is CSARNPDMGEKLFF.

At least ten counts were recorded for this clone. The read falls 3 residues short of the CDR3 end, and the missing part is taken from the germline J gene. The chain uses TRBV20-1 and TRBJ2-1; 13 nucleotides match TRBD2. This CDR3 region has 16 residues. The V and J ends lost 6 bases and 4 bases, in that order; junction bases with no gene match: 9. Looked up from germline, CDR1 is DFQATT and CDR2 is SNEGSKA (reference sequence). The CDR3 DNA, read in part, is TGCAGTGCAGAAGGACTAGCGGGGGCCGTATACAATGAG. It yields the protein CSAEGLAGAVYNE. The full CDR3 protein is CSAEGLAGAVYNEQFF.

This clone was recorded at least ten times. The read is 3 residues too short to cover the CDR3 end, so that end is filled in from the germline J gene. The chain has TRBV12-3 or TRBV12-4 and TRBJ2-5, with 7 nucleotides matching TRBD1. The CDR3 consists of 13 residues. V lost 6 bases, J lost 7 bases, and 8 bases stayed unmatched. CDR3: CASSPDRDRTQYF. The sequenced part of the CDR3 DNA is TGTGCCAGCAGCCCCGACAGGGACCGGACC.

This clone has a count of ten or more. Coverage ceases 3 residues before the CDR3 finishes, and the germline J gene fills in the end. The chain is built from TRBV6-2 or TRBV6-3 and TRBJ2-1; maybe TRBD2 (7 bases). Germline V lookup: CDR1 MNHEY, CDR2 SVGEGT. CDR3 size: 16 residues. Trimming cost V 6 bases and J 5 bases, with 20 bases left between them. Partial CDR3 DNA: TGTGCCAGCAGAAGAGGGGGGGCGGGGGCCGACAATGAG. This codes for CASRRGGAGADNE. The whole CDR3 sequence reads CASRRGGAGADNEQFF.

This clone was seen only a few times. The read ends 3 residues early relative to the CDR3; the germline J gene fills the gap. The V and J genes are TRBV5-8 and TRBJ1-2; possible D gene TRBD1, 6 bases. The CDR3 has 14 residues. V lost 2 bases, J lost 5 bases, and 13 bases lay in between. Per germline, CDR1 SGHTS and CDR2 YDEGEE. CDR3 region: CASSFYGQGYGYTF. CDR3 DNA, as far as it was read: TGTGCCAGCAGCTTTTACGGCCAGGGGTATGGC.

This clone was seen many times. A read error may account for a junction end that differs from germline. The read comes to an end 3 residues before the CDR3 does, leaving the germline J gene to fill in the end. The rearrangement joins TRBV4-2 to TRBJ2-1, with 9 positions matching TRBD2. Germline V CDR1 and CDR2: LGHNA, YNFKEQ. This CDR3 is 17 amino acids long. The DNA read from the CDR3 is TGCGCCAGCAGCCAAGCTCCAGCGGGGGGCCCCTACAATGAG. Amino acid sequence: CASSQAPAGGPYNE. The whole CDR3 sequence reads CASSQAPAGGPYNEQFF.

The table lists this clone with many counts. The DNA read from the CDR3 is TGCAGTGCTAGCACTTGGGCTAGCGGGGGGGGAGGGGAAGAGACC. Translating it yields CSASTWASGGGGEET. In full, the CDR3 reads CSASTWASGGGGEETQYF. This chain uses TRBV20-1 with TRBJ2-5; 12 bases map to TRBD2. Coverage ceases 3 residues before the CDR3 finishes, and the germline J gene fills in the end. The CDR3 is 18 amino acids. Germline lookup yields CDR1 DFQATT and CDR2 SNEGSKA (reference sequence). The junction had 14 bases not matched to a gene; V was cut back by 3 bases and J by 3 bases.

In regard to this clone: Sequencing ends 3 residues short of the CDR3 end; the germline J gene provides the rest. The chain links TRBV5-1 to TRBJ2-1, with D perhaps matching TRBD1 (6 bases). V lost 0 bases, J lost 8 bases, and 18 bases lay in between. The CDR3 is 16 residues long. CDR1 SGHRS and CDR2 YFSETQ come from the germline V gene. This CDR3 is CASSLAVSSRGHEQFF. The sequenced CDR3 bases are TGCGCCAGCAGCTTGGCCGTCTCTAGCAGGGGCCATGAG.

This clone was seen ten or more times. Read sequence stops 3 residues before the CDR3 end, and the germline J gene provides the missing end. J is TRBJ1-2 and V is TRBV19; D is unclear. The germline V gene has CDR1 LNHDA and CDR2 SQIVND (reference sequence). The CDR3 is made up of 13 amino acids. The germline V and J ends were trimmed by 3 bases and 5 bases, with 10 bases remaining between them. The sequenced part of the CDR3 DNA is TGTGCCAGTAGTATCGGTCAGGCTTATGGC. Translating gives CASSIGQAYG. The full CDR3 protein reads CASSIGQAYGYTF.

This clone was counted at least ten times. The read ends 3 residues before the CDR3 terminus; that terminus is restored from the germline J gene. The J gene is TRBJ1-1, the V gene TRBV2; TRBD1 might be the D (5 bases). The CDR3 runs 13 residues. Trimming removed 7 bases at V and 4 bases at J, with 13 bases between. From germline, CDR1 is SNHLY and CDR2 FYNNEI. CDR3 DNA, as far as it was read: TGTGCCAGCATGGGGGGTTGGGGCACTGAA. This gives the protein CASMGGWGTE. The entire CDR3 is CASMGGWGTEAFF.

The sample holds many counts of this clone. The CDR3 end is not reached by the read, which stops 3 residues before it; the germline J gene fills it in. The V and J genes are TRBV30 and TRBJ1-2; weak D call: TRBD1 (5 bases). V gave up 3 bases and J gave up 4 bases, with 18 bases separating them. The CDR3 runs 15 residues. Germline V lookup: CDR1 GTSNPN, CDR2 SVGIG (reference sequence). The CDR3 DNA, read in part, is TGTGCCTGGAGACCTAAGGGCAGGGAGGCCTATGGC. Protein sequence: CAWRPKGREAYG. The entire CDR3 is CAWRPKGREAYGYTF.

Ten or more counts support this clone. The sequenced fragment ends 3 residues before the CDR3 boundary, so the rest is inferred from the germline J gene. V and J are TRBV6-2 or TRBV6-3 and TRBJ2-1, with 7 bases that match TRBD1. Trimming took 6 bases from V and 8 from J; bases not matched to a gene: 13. This CDR3 has 15 amino acids. Germline V CDR1 and CDR2: MNHEY, SVGEGT. CDR3 sequence reads: CASSHGTVGAYEQFF. The sequenced part of the CDR3 DNA is TGTGCCAGCAGCCATGGGACAGTTGGGGCCTATGAG.

In this sample, this clone turned up a few times. The read finishes 3 residues shy of the CDR3 end, and the germline J gene is used to complete it. The rearrangement joins TRBV7-8 to TRBJ1-5; D is perhaps TRBD1 (6 bases). The germline V gene has CDR1 SGHVS and CDR2 FQNEAQ. Trimming removed 2 bases at V and 4 bases at J, with 15 bases between. The CDR3 loop spans 16 amino acids. CDR3: CASSLRRTEINQPQHF. The DNA read from the CDR3 is TGTGCCAGCAGCTTAAGGAGGACAGAGATAAATCAGCCC.

This clone was detected many times. Read data end 3 residues before the CDR3 end; the end is taken from the germline J gene. The chain joins TRBV4-2 to TRBJ2-2, with a weak D call TRBD2 (6 bases). Germline loops: CDR1 LGHNA, CDR2 YNFKEQ. CDR3 length: 17 amino acids. Trimming took 2 bases from V and 1 from J, leaving 14 bases between them. CDR3 DNA, as far as it was read: TGTGCCAGCAGCCAAACAGGCGGGGCGGGGAACACCGGGGAG. This translates into CASSQTGGAGNTGE. The complete CDR3 sequence is CASSQTGGAGNTGELFF.

This clone was detected many times. The read comes to an end 3 residues before the CDR3 does, leaving the germline J gene to fill in the end. V usage is TRBV20-1 and J usage is TRBJ2-1, with 15 positions matching TRBD2. Germline V gene sequence: CDR1 DFQATT, CDR2 SNEGSKA (reference sequence). This CDR3 region has 16 residues. Trimming cost V 5 bases and J 5 bases; bases outside gene matches: 7. The CDR3 sequence is CSAGAGTSGGNNEQFF. The sequenced part of the CDR3 DNA is TGCAGTGCTGGGGCCGGGACTAGCGGGGGGAACAATGAG.

Judged by abundance, this clone is medium-sized. Partial CDR3 DNA: TGTGCCAGCAGTTTCACAGGGGTTTACGAG. It codes for CASSFTGVYE. The whole CDR3 region reads CASSFTGVYEQYF. V and J are TRBV7-2 and TRBJ2-7, with 7 positions matching TRBD1. The CDR3 is cut off 3 residues early in the read; its end comes from the germline J gene. Germline assignment: CDR1 SGHTA and CDR2 FQGNSA. V was pared by 6 bases and J by 4 bases, with 6 bases of the junction left unmatched. The CDR3 is made up of 13 amino acids.

This clone was seen ten or more times. The read terminates 3 residues before the CDR3 end, so the remaining end is supplied by the germline J gene. This chain links TRBV20-1 with TRBJ1-1, with D uncertain. Deletions cut 5 bases from V and 0 bases from J, with 13 bases between. CDR1 and CDR2 from the germline V gene are DFQATT and SNEGSKA (reference sequence). CDR3 length: 14 residues. The part of the CDR3 DNA that was read is TGCAGTGCTTCCCTAGGAATCATGAACACTGAA. This translates into CSASLGIMNTE. Given in full, the CDR3 is CSASLGIMNTEAFF.

This clone was found many times. The read ends 3 residues before the CDR3 terminus; that terminus is restored from the germline J gene. The rearrangement uses TRBV2 and TRBJ1-5; D is perhaps TRBD1 (6 bases). From germline, CDR1 is SNHLY and CDR2 FYNNEI. Trimming removed 2 bases at V and 6 bases at J, with 11 bases between. The CDR3 is 14 amino acids. The sequenced part of the CDR3 DNA is TGTGCCAGCAGTGAAAGGGGGGGCGGTCAGCCC. Its protein is CASSERGGGQP. The CDR3 as a whole reads CASSERGGGQPQHF.

This clone was recorded many times. The observed sequence ends 3 residues before the CDR3 terminus, with the missing tail filled in from the germline J gene. The chain is built from TRBV12-3 or TRBV12-4 and TRBJ2-3; D perhaps matches TRBD1 (5 bases). V lost 1 base and J 2 bases, leaving 7 bases between the germline ends. This CDR3 contains 14 residues. The CDR3 DNA, read in part, is TGTGCCAGCAGTTTAGGACAGCTCACAGATACG. This codes for CASSLGQLTDT. In full, the CDR3 is CASSLGQLTDTQYF.